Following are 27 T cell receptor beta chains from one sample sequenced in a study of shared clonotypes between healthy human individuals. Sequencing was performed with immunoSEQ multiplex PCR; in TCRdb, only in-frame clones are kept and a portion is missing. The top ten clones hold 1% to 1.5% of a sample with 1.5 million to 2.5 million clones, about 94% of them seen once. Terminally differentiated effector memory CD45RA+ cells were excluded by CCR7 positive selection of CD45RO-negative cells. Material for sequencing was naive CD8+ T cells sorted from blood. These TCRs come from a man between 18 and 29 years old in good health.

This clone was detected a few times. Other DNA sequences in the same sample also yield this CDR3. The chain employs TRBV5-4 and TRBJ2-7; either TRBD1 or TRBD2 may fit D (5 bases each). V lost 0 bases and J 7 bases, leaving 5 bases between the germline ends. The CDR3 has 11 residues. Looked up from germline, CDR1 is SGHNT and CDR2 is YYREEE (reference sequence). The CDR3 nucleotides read TGTGCCAGCAGCTTGGGGGGGGAGCAGTACTTC. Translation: CASSLGGEQYF. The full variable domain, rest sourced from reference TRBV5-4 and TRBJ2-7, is ETGVTQSPTHLIKTRGQQVTLRCSSQSGHNTVSWYQQALGQGPQFIFQYYREEENGRGNFPPRFSGLQFPNYSSELNVNALELDDSALYLCASSLGGEQYFGPGTRLTVT.

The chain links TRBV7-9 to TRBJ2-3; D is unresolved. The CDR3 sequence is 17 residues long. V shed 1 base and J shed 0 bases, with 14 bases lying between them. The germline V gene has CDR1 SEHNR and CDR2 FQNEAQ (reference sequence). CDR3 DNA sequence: TGTGCCAGCAGCTTAGTTACCTTCGGTCCTAGCACAGATACGCAGTATTTT. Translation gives CASSLVTFGPSTDTQYF.

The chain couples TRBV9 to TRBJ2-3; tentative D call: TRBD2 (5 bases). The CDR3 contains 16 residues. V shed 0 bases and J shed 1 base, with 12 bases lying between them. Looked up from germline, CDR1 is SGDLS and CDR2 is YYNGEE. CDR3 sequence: CASSVGASSGTDTQYF. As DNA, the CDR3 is TGTGCCAGCAGCGTAGGGGCCAGTAGCGGCACAGATACGCAGTATTTT.

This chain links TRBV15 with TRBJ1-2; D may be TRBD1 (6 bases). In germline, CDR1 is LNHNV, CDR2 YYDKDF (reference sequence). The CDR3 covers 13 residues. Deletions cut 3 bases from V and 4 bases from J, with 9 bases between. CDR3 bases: TGTGCCACCAGCAGCGAGGGGGGCTATGGCTACACCTTC. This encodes CATSSEGGYGYTF.

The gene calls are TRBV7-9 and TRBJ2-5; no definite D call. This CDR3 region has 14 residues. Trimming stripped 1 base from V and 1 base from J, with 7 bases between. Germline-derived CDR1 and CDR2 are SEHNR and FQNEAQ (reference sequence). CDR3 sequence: CASSLVPSQETQYF. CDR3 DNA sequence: TGTGCCAGCAGCTTAGTACCATCCCAAGAGACCCAGTACTTC.

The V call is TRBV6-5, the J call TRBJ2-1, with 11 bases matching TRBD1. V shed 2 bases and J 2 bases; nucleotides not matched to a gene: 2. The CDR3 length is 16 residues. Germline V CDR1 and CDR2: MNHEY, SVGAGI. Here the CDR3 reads CASSYPGQGAYNEQFF. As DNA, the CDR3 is TGTGCCAGCAGTTACCCGGGACAGGGGGCCTACAATGAGCAGTTCTTC.

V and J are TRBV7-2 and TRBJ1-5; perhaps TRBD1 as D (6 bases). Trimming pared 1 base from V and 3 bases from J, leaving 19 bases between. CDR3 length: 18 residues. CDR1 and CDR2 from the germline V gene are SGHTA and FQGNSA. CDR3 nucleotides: TGTGCCAGCAGCTTAGGGACCCCGAGGGGGGCCCTCAATCAGCCCCAGCATTTT. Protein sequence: CASSLGTPRGALNQPQHF.

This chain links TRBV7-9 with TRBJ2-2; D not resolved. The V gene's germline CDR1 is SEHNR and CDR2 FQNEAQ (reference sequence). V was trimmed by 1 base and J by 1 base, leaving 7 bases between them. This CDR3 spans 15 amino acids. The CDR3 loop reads CASSLGHLNTGELFF. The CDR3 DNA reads TGTGCCAGCAGCTTAGGGCACCTGAACACCGGGGAGCTGTTTTTT.

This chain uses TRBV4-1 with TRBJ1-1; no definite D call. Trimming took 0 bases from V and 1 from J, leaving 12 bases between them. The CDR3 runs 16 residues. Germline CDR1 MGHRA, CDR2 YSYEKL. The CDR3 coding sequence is TGCGCCAGCAGCCAAGATATCTGGCAGAGGAACACTGAAGCTTTCTTT. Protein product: CASSQDIWQRNTEAFF.

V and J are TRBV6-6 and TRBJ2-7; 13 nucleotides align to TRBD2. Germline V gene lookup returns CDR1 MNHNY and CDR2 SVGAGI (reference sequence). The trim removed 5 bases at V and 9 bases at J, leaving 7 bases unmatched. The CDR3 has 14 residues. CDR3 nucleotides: TGTGCCAGCAGTGGGACTAGCGGGACGGAGGGGCAGTACTTC. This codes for CASSGTSGTEGQYF.

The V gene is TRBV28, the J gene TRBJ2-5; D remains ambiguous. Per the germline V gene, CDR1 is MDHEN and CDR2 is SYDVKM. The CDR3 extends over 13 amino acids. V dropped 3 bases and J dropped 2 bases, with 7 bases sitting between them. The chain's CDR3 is CASSFEQQETQYF. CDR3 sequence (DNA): TGTGCCAGCAGTTTCGAGCAGCAAGAGACCCAGTACTTC.

The CDR3 reads CASWHSSYEQYF. CDR3 bases: TGTGCCAGTTGGCATAGCTCCTACGAGCAGTACTTC. This chain joins TRBV6-5 and TRBJ2-7; D not certain. Germline values: CDR1 MNHEY, CDR2 SVGAGI. The CDR3 loop spans 12 amino acids. V was cut by 9 bases and J by 0 bases, with 9 bases left in between.

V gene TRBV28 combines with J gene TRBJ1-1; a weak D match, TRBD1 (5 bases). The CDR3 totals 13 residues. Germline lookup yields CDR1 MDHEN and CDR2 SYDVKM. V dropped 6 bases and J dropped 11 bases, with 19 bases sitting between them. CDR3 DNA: TGTGCCAGCAGCCCGGGGCTTGGACTAATTGCTTTCTTT. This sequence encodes CASSPGLGLIAFF.

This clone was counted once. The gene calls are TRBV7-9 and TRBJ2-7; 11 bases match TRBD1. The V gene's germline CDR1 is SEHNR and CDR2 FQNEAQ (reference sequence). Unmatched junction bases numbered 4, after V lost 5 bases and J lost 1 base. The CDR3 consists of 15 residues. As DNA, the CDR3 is TGTGCCAGCAGCGACCGGGACAGGGGGTCCTACGAGCAGTACTTC. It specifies CASSDRDRGSYEQYF.

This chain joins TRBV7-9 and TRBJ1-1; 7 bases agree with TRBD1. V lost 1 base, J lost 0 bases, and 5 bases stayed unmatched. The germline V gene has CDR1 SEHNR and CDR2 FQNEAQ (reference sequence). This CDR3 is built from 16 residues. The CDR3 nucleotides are TGTGCCAGCAGCTTAGAGGTGGGACAGCTGAACACTGAAGCTTTCTTT. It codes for CASSLEVGQLNTEAFF.

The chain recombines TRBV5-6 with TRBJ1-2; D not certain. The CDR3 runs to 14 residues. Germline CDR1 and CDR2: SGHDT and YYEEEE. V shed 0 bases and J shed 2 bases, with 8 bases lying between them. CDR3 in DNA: TGTGCCAGCAGCTTGGGGGAAACCAACTATGGCTACACCTTC. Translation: CASSLGETNYGYTF.

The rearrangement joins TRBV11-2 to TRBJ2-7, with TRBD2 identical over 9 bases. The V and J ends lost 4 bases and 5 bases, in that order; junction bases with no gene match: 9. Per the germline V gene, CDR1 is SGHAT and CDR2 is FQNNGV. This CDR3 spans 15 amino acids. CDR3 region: CASSSLAGSGNEQYF. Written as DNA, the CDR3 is TGTGCCAGCAGCTCCCTAGCGGGATCGGGCAACGAGCAGTACTTC.

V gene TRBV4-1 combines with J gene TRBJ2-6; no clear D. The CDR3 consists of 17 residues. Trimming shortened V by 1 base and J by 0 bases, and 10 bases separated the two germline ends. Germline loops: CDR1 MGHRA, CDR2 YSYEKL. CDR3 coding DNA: TGCGCCAGCAGCCAAGTTTGGGTAACCTCTGGGGCCAACGTCCTGACTTTC. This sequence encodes CASSQVWVTSGANVLTF.

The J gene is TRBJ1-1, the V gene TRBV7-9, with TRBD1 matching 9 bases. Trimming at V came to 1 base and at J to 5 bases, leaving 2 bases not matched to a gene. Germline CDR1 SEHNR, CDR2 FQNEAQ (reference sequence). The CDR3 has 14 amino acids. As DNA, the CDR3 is TGTGCCAGCAGCTTAGAAGGGACAGGGACTGAAGCTTTCTTT. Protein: CASSLEGTGTEAFF.

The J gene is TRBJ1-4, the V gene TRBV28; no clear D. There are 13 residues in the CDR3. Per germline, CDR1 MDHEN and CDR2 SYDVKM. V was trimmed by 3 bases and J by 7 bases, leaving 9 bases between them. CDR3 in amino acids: CASSFRLTEKLFF. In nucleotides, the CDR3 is TGTGCCAGCAGTTTTAGGTTGACTGAAAAACTGTTTTTT.

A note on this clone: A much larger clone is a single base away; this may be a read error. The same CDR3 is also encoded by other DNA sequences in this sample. CDR3 DNA: TGTGCCTGGGGGACAGAAAACAGCAATCAGCCCCAGCATTTT. Translation gives CAWGTENSNQPQHF. The chain couples TRBV30 to TRBJ1-5; 7 nucleotides match TRBD1. Germline CDR1 is GTSNPN and CDR2 is SVGIG (reference sequence). The CDR3 spans 14 residues. The V and J ends lost 5 bases and 1 base, in that order; junction bases with no gene match: 5.

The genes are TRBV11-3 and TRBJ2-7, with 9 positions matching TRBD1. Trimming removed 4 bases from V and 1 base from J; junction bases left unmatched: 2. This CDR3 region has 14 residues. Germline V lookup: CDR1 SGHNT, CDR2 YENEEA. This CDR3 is CASSSGTGSYEQYF. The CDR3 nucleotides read TGTGCCAGCAGCTCCGGGACAGGGTCCTACGAGCAGTACTTC.

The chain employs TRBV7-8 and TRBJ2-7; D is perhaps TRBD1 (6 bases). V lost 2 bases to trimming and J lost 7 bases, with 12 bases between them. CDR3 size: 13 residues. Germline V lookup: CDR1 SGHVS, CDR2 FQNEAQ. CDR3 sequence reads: CASSLNRAWEQYF. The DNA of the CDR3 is TGTGCCAGCAGCTTAAACAGGGCATGGGAGCAGTACTTC.

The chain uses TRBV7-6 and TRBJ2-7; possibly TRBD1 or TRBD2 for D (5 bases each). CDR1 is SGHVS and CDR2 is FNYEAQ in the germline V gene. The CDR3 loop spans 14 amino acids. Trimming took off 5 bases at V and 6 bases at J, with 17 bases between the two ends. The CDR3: CASSPSGAGSEQYF. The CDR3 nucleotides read TGTGCCAGCAGCCCGAGTGGGGCAGGGAGCGAGCAGTACTTC.

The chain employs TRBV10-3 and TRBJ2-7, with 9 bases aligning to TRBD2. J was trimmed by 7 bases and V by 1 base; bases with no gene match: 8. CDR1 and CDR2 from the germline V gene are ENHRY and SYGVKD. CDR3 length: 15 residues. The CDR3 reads CAISEWASGTGEQYF. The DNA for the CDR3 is TGTGCCATCAGTGAGTGGGCTAGCGGGACGGGGGAGCAGTACTTC.

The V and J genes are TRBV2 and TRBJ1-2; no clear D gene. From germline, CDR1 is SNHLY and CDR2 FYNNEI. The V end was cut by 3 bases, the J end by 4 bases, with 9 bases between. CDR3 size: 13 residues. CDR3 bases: TGTGCCAGCAGTGACGGTCTGACCTATGGCTACACCTTC. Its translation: CASSDGLTYGYTF.

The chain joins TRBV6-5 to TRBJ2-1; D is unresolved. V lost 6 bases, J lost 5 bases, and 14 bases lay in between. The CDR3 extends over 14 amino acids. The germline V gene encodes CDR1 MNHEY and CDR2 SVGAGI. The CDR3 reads CASSLLRADNEQFF. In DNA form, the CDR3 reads TGTGCCAGCAGCTTACTCCGGGCGGACAATGAGCAGTTCTTC.